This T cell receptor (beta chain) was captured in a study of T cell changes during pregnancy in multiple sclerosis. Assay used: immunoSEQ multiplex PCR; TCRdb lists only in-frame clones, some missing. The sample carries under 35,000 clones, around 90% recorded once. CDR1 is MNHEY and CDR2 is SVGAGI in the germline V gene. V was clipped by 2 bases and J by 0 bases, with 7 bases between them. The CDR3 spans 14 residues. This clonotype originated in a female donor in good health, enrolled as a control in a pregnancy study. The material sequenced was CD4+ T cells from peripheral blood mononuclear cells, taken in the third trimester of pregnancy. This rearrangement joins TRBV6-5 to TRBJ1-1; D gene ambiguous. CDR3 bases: TGTGCCAGCAGTTACGCGGTTTTGAACACTGAAGCTTTCTTT. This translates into CASSYAVLNTEAFF.